These 18 T cell receptor beta chains were sequenced from one sample in a study of T cell responses to AZD1222 COVID-19 vaccine. TCRdb's table, derived via immunoSEQ multiplex PCR, lists solely in-frame clones and lacks some. This sample carries 140,000 to 150,000 clones, around nine tenths of them seen once, and the ten largest clones take more than 3%. Sample: peripheral blood, taken on day 0 of AZD1222 vaccination. The receptors were gathered from an adult in good health.

This clone appeared a single time. For the CDR3, the DNA is TGTGCCAGCAGCCAAGACCGACAGTCGTGGACTTTCTTT. Translation gives CASSQDRQSWTFF. The chain carries TRBV14 and TRBJ1-1; possible D gene TRBD1, 5 bases. Trimming pared 0 bases from V and 12 bases from J, leaving 14 bases between. Germline V gene lookup returns CDR1 SGHDN and CDR2 FVKESK. CDR3 length: 13 residues.

The rearrangement uses TRBV7-9 and TRBJ2-1; no clear D. Germline CDR1 SEHNR, CDR2 FQNEAQ (reference sequence). Trimming cost V 5 bases and J 8 bases, with 16 bases left between them. CDR3 length: 14 amino acids. CDR3 amino acids: CASSLTISSYEQFF. CDR3 DNA: TGTGCCAGCAGCCTGACCATAAGTAGTTATGAGCAGTTCTTC.

The chain couples TRBV7-9 to TRBJ1-3; 8 bases fit TRBD1. This CDR3 has 16 amino acids. Germline V gene data show CDR1 as SEHNR and CDR2 as FQNEAQ (reference sequence). Germline trimming cut 5 bases from V and 8 bases from J; bases unmatched to any gene: 14. This CDR3 reads CASSTRETGGRDTIYF. For the CDR3, the DNA is TGTGCCAGCAGCACCCGGGAAACAGGGGGTCGAGACACCATATATTTT.

The V and J genes are TRBV27 and TRBJ2-7, with 13 bases aligning to TRBD2. Germline CDR1 and CDR2: MNHEY and SMNVEV (reference sequence). Trimming took 5 bases from V and 7 from J; bases not matched to a gene: 11. The CDR3 consists of 16 residues. For the CDR3, the DNA is TGTGCCAGCAGTCCTAGGGGGACTAGCGGGGCTTCTGAGCAGTACTTC. Protein product: CASSPRGTSGASEQYF.

This clone was detected only a few times. This chain joins TRBV2 and TRBJ2-7; possibly TRBD2 for D (6 bases). V lost 7 bases and J 4 bases, leaving 17 bases between the germline ends. From germline, CDR1 is SNHLY and CDR2 FYNNEI. This CDR3 has 14 residues. CDR3 sequence reads: CASTWGLLSYEQYF. CDR3 coding DNA: TGTGCCAGCACGTGGGGACTTCTCTCTTACGAGCAGTACTTC.

The rearrangement links TRBV6-1 to TRBJ1-1; no firm D call. The CDR3 loop spans 11 amino acids. The germline V gene has CDR1 MNHNS and CDR2 SASEGT. V was shortened by 3 bases and J by 8 bases, with 7 bases between the two germline ends. CDR3 sequence reads: CASSDTAEAFF. The CDR3 DNA reads as TGTGCCAGCAGTGATACAGCGGAAGCTTTCTTT.

This rearrangement joins TRBV6-2 or TRBV6-3 to TRBJ2-1; D gene uncertain. This CDR3 has 16 residues. Per the germline V gene, CDR1 is MNHEY and CDR2 is SVGEGT. The ends were cut back, 1 base at V and 0 bases at J, with 10 bases in the middle. The CDR3 loop reads CASSYFGGSSYNEQFF. The CDR3 nucleotides are TGTGCCAGCAGTTACTTCGGCGGTAGCTCCTACAATGAGCAGTTCTTC.

The rearrangement uses TRBV7-9 and TRBJ1-3; 9 bases are a match to TRBD1. With 5 bases clipped from V and 6 bases from J, the junction kept 5 bases outside the gene matches. The V gene's germline CDR1 is SEHNR and CDR2 FQNEAQ (reference sequence). CDR3 length: 14 residues. CDR3 DNA sequence: TGTGCCAGCAGCCCCTGGGACAGGGCAAACACCATATATTTT. Translation: CASSPWDRANTIYF. Supplemented by reference TRBV7-9 and TRBJ1-3, the full variable domain reads DTGVSQNPRHKITKRGQNVTFRCDPISEHNRLYWYRQTLGQGPEFLTYFQNEAQLEKSRLLSDRFSAERPKGSFSTLEIQRTEQGDSAMYLCASSPWDRANTIYFGEGSWLTVV.

This chain joins TRBV28 and TRBJ2-1; 9 bases are shared with TRBD2. Germline lookup yields CDR1 MDHEN and CDR2 SYDVKM. CDR3 length: 16 residues. V shed 3 bases and J 5 bases; nucleotides not matched to a gene: 8. The CDR3 nucleotides are TGTGCCAGCAGTTTGCTTTCGGCTAGCGGGAACAATGAGCAGTTCTTC. It is translated as CASSLLSASGNNEQFF.

The chain uses TRBV19 and TRBJ1-4, with D maybe TRBD1 (5 bases). This CDR3 comprises 15 residues. Trimming stripped 7 bases from V and 4 bases from J, with 16 bases between. Looked up from germline, CDR1 is LNHDA and CDR2 is SQIVND (reference sequence). CDR3 nucleotides: TGTGCCAGTACCCAATATCGGGACGGTAATGAAAAACTGTTTTTT. It specifies CASTQYRDGNEKLFF. The whole variable domain, filled in from reference TRBV19 and TRBJ1-4, reads DGGITQSPKYLFRKEGQNVTLSCEQNLNHDAMYWYRQDPGQGLRLIYYSQIVNDFQKGDIAEGYSVSREKKESFPLTVTSAQKNPTAFYLCASTQYRDGNEKLFFGSGTQLSVL.

The V gene is TRBV6-5, the J gene TRBJ1-6, with a weak D call TRBD1 (6 bases). CDR1 and CDR2 from the germline V gene are MNHEY and SVGAGI. The ends were cut back, 0 bases at V and 13 bases at J, with 16 bases in the middle. The CDR3 loop spans 15 amino acids. The CDR3 region has the DNA TGTGCCAGCAGTTACTCGAATGGGACACCGAAGCCCCTCCACTTT. As protein: CASSYSNGTPKPLHF.

The V call is TRBV19, the J call TRBJ1-5; no firm D call. Trimming took off 4 bases at V and 0 bases at J, with 19 bases between the two ends. Looked up from germline, CDR1 is LNHDA and CDR2 is SQIVND (reference sequence). The CDR3 is 18 amino acids. In DNA, the CDR3 is TGTGCCAGTAGTACGACGGGAAATAGCAGGTATAGCAATCAGCCCCAGCATTTT. Translated, it gives CASSTTGNSRYSNQPQHF.

The CDR3: CASSIPSGMNTGELFF. The CDR3 DNA is TGTGCCAGTAGTATCCCTAGCGGGATGAACACCGGGGAGCTGTTTTTT. The chain carries TRBV19 and TRBJ2-2, with 9 nucleotides matching TRBD2. The length of the CDR3 is 16 residues. Unmatched junction bases numbered 3, after V lost 3 bases and J lost 1 base. Germline CDR1 LNHDA, CDR2 SQIVND (reference sequence).

The gene calls are TRBV6-2 or TRBV6-3 and TRBJ2-7, with D unclear. Trimming removed 2 bases from V and 6 bases from J, with 5 bases in between. The CDR3 loop spans 11 amino acids. Germline V gene lookup returns CDR1 MNHEY and CDR2 SVGEGT. CDR3 region: CASSYNGEQYF. The DNA for the CDR3 is TGTGCCAGCAGTTACAATGGCGAGCAGTACTTC.

This chain connects TRBV10-3 to TRBJ2-7, with 8 bases aligning to TRBD2. The germline gives CDR1 ENHRY, CDR2 SYGVKD. There are 15 residues in the CDR3. The trim removed 3 bases at V and 4 bases at J, leaving 8 bases unmatched. CDR3 sequence (DNA): TGTGCCATCAGTGATAGTTCGAGACTAGCGTACGAGCAGTACTTC. As protein: CAISDSSRLAYEQYF.

The chain recombines TRBV5-4 with TRBJ2-2, with 7 bases fitting TRBD1. J gave up 6 bases and V 0 bases, and 2 bases lay outside the gene matches. CDR1 is SGHNT, CDR2 YYREEE, per germline (reference sequence). This CDR3 has 14 residues. Written as DNA, the CDR3 is TGTGCCAGCAGCTTGGGACAGGGATCCGGGGAGCTGTTTTTT. Encoded protein: CASSLGQGSGELFF. Complete variable domain (other parts from reference TRBV5-4 and TRBJ2-2): ETGVTQSPTHLIKTRGQQVTLRCSSQSGHNTVSWYQQALGQGPQFIFQYYREEENGRGNFPPRFSGLQFPNYSSELNVNALELDDSALYLCASSLGQGSGELFFGEGSRLTVL.

DNA for the CDR3: TGCGCCAGCAGCTTGGCCGGCGGGGGGTTACGAGAGACCCAGTACTTC. Its protein is CASSLAGGGLRETQYF. V is TRBV5-1 and J is TRBJ2-5; 8 nucleotides line up with TRBD2. Germline assignment: CDR1 SGHRS and CDR2 YFSETQ. The length of the CDR3 is 16 residues. The J segment lost 4 bases and the V segment lost 0 bases, leaving 8 bases of the junction unmatched.

The CDR3 nucleotides are TGTGCCAGCAGTTTGTGGCCCGGGACAACAGGGGAGCAAGAGACCCAGTACTTC. Protein product: CASSLWPGTTGEQETQYF. The chain carries TRBV28 and TRBJ2-5, with TRBD1 identical over 7 bases. The ends lost 3 bases at V and 2 bases at J; junction bases unmatched: 15. Germline V lookup: CDR1 MDHEN, CDR2 SYDVKM. The CDR3 runs to 18 residues.